The TCR beta chain under discussion was sequenced for a study of T cell responses to AZD1222 COVID-19 vaccine. Repertoires were generated with immunoSEQ multiplex PCR, while TCRdb's copy carries only in-frame clones and drops some. The data show some 130,000 clones, approximately 90% seen once. CDR1 is LGHDT and CDR2 is YNNKEL in the germline V gene (reference sequence). Trimming cost V 4 bases and J 2 bases, with 11 bases left between them. The CDR3 has 14 amino acids. The clonotype comes from an adult in good health. The chain has TRBV3-1 (or the pseudogene TRBV3-2) and TRBJ1-1, with TRBD1 as a possible D gene (6 bases). This material consisted of peripheral blood, taken on day 0 of AZD1222 vaccination. The CDR3 DNA reads TGTGCCAGCAGCCCCAGACAGGAAAACACTGAAGCTTTCTTT. Protein: CASSPRQENTEAFF.